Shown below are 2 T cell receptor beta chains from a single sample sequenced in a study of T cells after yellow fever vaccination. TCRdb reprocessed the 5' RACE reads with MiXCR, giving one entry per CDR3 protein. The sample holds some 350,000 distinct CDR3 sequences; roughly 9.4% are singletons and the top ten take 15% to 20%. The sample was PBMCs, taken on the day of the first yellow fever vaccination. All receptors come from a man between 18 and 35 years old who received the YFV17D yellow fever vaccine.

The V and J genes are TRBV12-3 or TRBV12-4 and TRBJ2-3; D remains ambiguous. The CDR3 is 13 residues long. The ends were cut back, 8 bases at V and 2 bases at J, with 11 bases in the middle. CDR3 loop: CASFTTDTDTQYF. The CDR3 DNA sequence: TGTGCCAGCTTTACTACCGACACAGATACGCAGTATTTT.

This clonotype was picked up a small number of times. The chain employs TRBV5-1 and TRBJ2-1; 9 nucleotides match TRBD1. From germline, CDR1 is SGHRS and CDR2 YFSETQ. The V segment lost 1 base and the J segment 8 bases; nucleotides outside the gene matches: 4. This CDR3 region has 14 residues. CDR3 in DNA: TGCGCCAGCAGCTTGCGGACAGGGGCGGATGAGCAGTTCTTC. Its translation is CASSLRTGADEQFF.